One T cell receptor (beta chain) is described in this entry. This sample is part of a study of T cell responses to AZD1222 COVID-19 vaccine. The table came from immunoSEQ multiplex PCR; TCRdb's copy has only in-frame clones and leaves some out. The data hold more than 95,000 clones, with approximately 90% observed a single time. Germline CDR1 is SGHTA and CDR2 is FQGTGA. The CDR3 sequence is 15 residues long. After removal of 4 bases from V and 0 bases from J, the junction contained 4 bases not matched to a gene. The rearrangement uses TRBV7-3 and TRBJ2-3; 7 positions agree with TRBD2. The sequencing used peripheral blood, collected 28 days after the second AZD1222 dose. The receptor comes from an adult who received the AZD1222 COVID-19 vaccine. DNA for the CDR3: TGTGCCAGCAGCTCGACTAGCTTGAGCACAGATACGCAGTATTTT. Protein sequence: CASSSTSLSTDTQYF.